This T cell receptor (beta chain) was documented in a study of T cell changes during pregnancy in multiple sclerosis. The CDR3 sequence is 15 residues long. CDR1 and CDR2 from the germline V gene are MGHDK and SYGVNS. J was trimmed by 4 bases and V by 8 bases; bases with no gene match: 10. Some clones are missing from TCRdb's copy, which holds only in-frame ones; the method was immunoSEQ multiplex PCR. The sample comprises under 60,000 clones, 80% to 95% of which are singletons, and about 0.6% rests with the top ten. The chain links TRBV25-1 to TRBJ2-2; 7 bases agree with TRBD1. The clonotype originates from a female donor with multiple sclerosis, enrolled in a pregnancy study. Sample: CD4+ T cells from peripheral blood mononuclear cells, taken after pregnancy. The DNA of the CDR3 is TGTGCCAGCGAGGAACAGGGGTGGAGCACCGGGGAGCTGTTTTTT. This translates into CASEEQGWSTGELFF.